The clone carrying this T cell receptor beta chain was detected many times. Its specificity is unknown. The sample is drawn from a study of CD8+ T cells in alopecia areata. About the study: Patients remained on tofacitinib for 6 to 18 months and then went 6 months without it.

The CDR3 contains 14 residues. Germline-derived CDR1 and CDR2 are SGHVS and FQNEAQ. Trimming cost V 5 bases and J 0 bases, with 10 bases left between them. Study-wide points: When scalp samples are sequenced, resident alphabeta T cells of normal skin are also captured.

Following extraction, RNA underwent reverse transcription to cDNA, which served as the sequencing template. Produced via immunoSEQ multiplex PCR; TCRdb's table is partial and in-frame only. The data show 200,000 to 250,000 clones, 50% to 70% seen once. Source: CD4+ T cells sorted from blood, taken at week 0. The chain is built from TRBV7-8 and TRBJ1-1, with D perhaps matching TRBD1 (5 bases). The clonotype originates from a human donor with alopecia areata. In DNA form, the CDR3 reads TGTGCCAGCAGCAGCAGGGCCATGAACACTGAAGCTTTCTTT. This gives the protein CASSSRAMNTEAFF.